This T cell receptor (beta chain) was recovered during a study of spatial heterogeneity in lung cancer. General study results and limits: How many expanded intratumoral alpha and beta TCRs were present tracked the tumor mutation count, which was a count of nonsynonymous mutations. Expanded TCRs that were ubiquitous or regional had counts tracking ubiquitous and regional nonsynonymous mutations, respectively.

A distinct unique molecular identifier was carried by each TCR cDNA molecule. TCRdb re-derived calls from the 5' RACE reads in MiXCR, one entry per CDR3 protein. The data contain about 13,000 distinct CDR3 sequences, about 6% of them singletons. Sample time point: sample taken at primary tumor resection. Whole RNA, which was extracted from tumor, nontumor lung tissue or frozen PBMC, was sequenced without any cell sorting. This clonotype has a handful of counts. Its specificity is not known. This beta chain turned up in a library designed for alpha chains; as an off-target read, its abundance says little. The germline V and J ends were trimmed by 2 bases and 0 bases, with 12 bases remaining between them. The germline V gene has CDR1 SGDLS and CDR2 YYNGEE. This CDR3 is built from 16 residues.

The source was lung tumor tissue, collected at surgery. The chain has TRBV9 and TRBJ1-3; possible D gene TRBD1, 5 bases. The sequence came from a female donor with early-stage non-small cell lung cancer. As DNA, the CDR3 is TGTGCCAGCAGCGTGGAAACAGGAATCTCTGGAAACACCATATATTTT. Protein: CASSVETGISGNTIYF. Full variable domain (outside the CDR3, taken from reference TRBV9 and TRBJ1-3): DSGVTQTPKHLITATGQRVTLRCSPRSGDLSVYWYQQSLDQGLQFLIQYYNGEERAKGNILERFSAQQFPDLHSELNLSSLELGDSALYFCASSVETGISGNTIYFGEGSWLTVV.